The rows below give T cell receptor beta chains drawn from one sample of a study of shared clonotypes between healthy human individuals. Only in-frame clones appear in the TCRdb table, and some are missing; sequencing was by immunoSEQ multiplex PCR. Of millions of clones detected, roughly nine tenths appear once; the ten largest clones hold roughly 0.13%. The source material was naive CD4+ T cells sorted from blood. The receptors were sampled from a man younger than 35 in good health. Each CDR3 is given with its conserved first and last residue. The D gene is left open where the match is weak. Where a row states a size, it is once, few, many or the class of an expanded clone; other rows omit it.

V gene	J gene	D gene	clone size	CDR3 protein	CDR3 DNA
TRBV30	TRBJ1-6	TRBD1	NA	CAWSSGTGPSSLHF	TGTGCCTGGAGTAGTGGGACAGGGCCTTCGTCCCTCCACTTT
TRBV6-6	TRBJ2-2	TRBD1	NA	CASSYPGTGHTGELFF	TGTGCCAGCAGTTACCCAGGGACAGGGCACACCGGGGAGCTGTTTTTT
TRBV13	TRBJ2-5	NA	NA	CASSLAASPETQYF	TGTGCCAGCAGCTTAGCGGCTAGCCCGGAGACCCAGTACTTC
TRBV5-4	TRBJ2-6	TRBD2	NA	CASSLLGLAADSGANVLTF	TGTGCCAGCAGCTTGTTAGGACTAGCGGCCGACTCTGGGGCCAACGTCCTGACTTTC
TRBV27	TRBJ2-1	TRBD2	NA	CASSLYPSGRGNEQFF	TGTGCCAGCAGTTTATATCCTAGCGGGAGAGGGAATGAGCAGTTCTTC
TRBV20-1	TRBJ2-1	NA	NA	CSALGVNEQFF	TGCAGTGCGTTAGGGGTCAATGAGCAGTTCTTC
TRBV7-2	TRBJ2-7	TRBD2	NA	CASSLVWAGGPVEQYF	TGTGCCAGCAGCTTAGTTTGGGCGGGAGGTCCGGTGGAGCAGTACTTC
TRBV2	TRBJ2-5	NA	NA	CASSDPETQYF	TGTGCCAGCAGTGACCCAGAGACCCAGTACTTC
TRBV2	TRBJ1-6	NA	NA	CASSEFRQDNSPLHF	TGTGCCAGCAGTGAATTTCGGCAGGATAATTCACCCCTCCACTTT
TRBV12-5	TRBJ2-7	NA	NA	CASGLVVGGQILAAFGQYF	TGTGCTAGTGGTTTGGTGGTCGGGGGACAGATCCTAGCTGCCTTCGGGCAGTACTTC
TRBV6-5	TRBJ1-2	TRBD1	NA	CASSSESTGGIGYTF	TGTGCCAGCAGTTCCGAATCGACAGGGGGCATTGGCTACACCTTC
TRBV7-2	TRBJ1-1	NA	NA	CASSRSQQGNTEAFF	TGTGCCAGCAGCCGTTCTCAACAGGGGAACACTGAAGCTTTCTTT
TRBV5-4	TRBJ1-2	NA	NA	CASSLGGLGYTF	TGTGCCAGCAGCCTCGGGGGGCTAGGCTACACCTTC
TRBV5-4	TRBJ2-3	NA	NA	CASSLAAGADTDTQYF	TGTGCCAGCAGCTTGGCCGCGGGGGCGGACACAGATACGCAGTATTTT
TRBV30	TRBJ2-5	NA	NA	CAWAEQGGETQYF	TGTGCCTGGGCTGAACAGGGAGGAGAGACCCAGTACTTC
TRBV5-1	TRBJ2-2	NA	NA	CASSLEGTHTGELFF	TGCGCCAGCAGCTTGGAGGGAACCCACACCGGGGAGCTGTTTTTT
TRBV2	TRBJ1-1	NA	NA	CASSEAQLFQAFF	TGTGCCAGCAGTGAAGCGCAACTTTTCCAAGCTTTCTTT
TRBV5-1	TRBJ2-5	NA	few	CASSLGQGQETQYF	TGCGCCAGCAGCTTGGGGCAGGGGCAAGAGACCCAGTACTTC
TRBV5-1	TRBJ2-3	TRBD1	NA	CASSLTIGGGTDTQYF	TGCGCCAGCAGCTTAACGATAGGGGGCGGCACAGATACGCAGTATTTT
TRBV7-2	TRBJ2-1	NA	NA	CASSLVEDSYNEQFF	TGTGCCAGCAGCTTAGTTGAGGACTCCTACAATGAGCAGTTCTTC
TRBV6-4	TRBJ1-1	NA	NA	CASSDSQGLAFF	TGTGCCAGCAGTGACTCTCAGGGGTTGGCTTTCTTT
TRBV5-1	TRBJ2-7	TRBD1	NA	CASSLTTGGAYEQYF	TGCGCCAGCAGCTTAACCACAGGGGGCGCGTACGAGCAGTACTTC
TRBV30	TRBJ1-1	TRBD1	NA	CAWSLGQGARAFF	TGTGCCTGGAGCCTGGGACAGGGGGCACGAGCTTTCTTT
TRBV18	TRBJ2-5	NA	NA	CASSPNLGETQYF	TGTGCCAGCTCACCCAACTTGGGGGAGACCCAGTACTTC
TRBV9	TRBJ2-5	NA	NA	CASSAQGRDQETQYF	TGTGCCAGCAGCGCACAGGGGAGGGACCAAGAGACCCAGTACTTC
TRBV7-9	TRBJ1-2	NA	NA	CASSSHRLPNYGYTF	TGTGCCAGCAGCTCACACAGACTCCCTAACTATGGCTACACCTTC
TRBV9	TRBJ2-5	NA	NA	CASSPRVLATQYF	TGTGCCAGCAGCCCCCGGGTACTAGCGACCCAGTACTTC
TRBV9	TRBJ2-5	NA	NA	CASSVGLGIRETQYF	TGTGCCAGCAGCGTAGGGCTGGGGATTCGGGAGACCCAGTACTTC
TRBV6-5	TRBJ2-1	NA	once	CASTPPGSSYNEQFF	TGTGCCAGCACCCCACCGGGAAGCTCCTACAATGAGCAGTTCTTC
TRBV18	TRBJ2-3	TRBD2	once	CASSPRQGLAAVTDTQYF	TGTGCCAGCTCACCGCGACAGGGACTAGCGGCCGTCACAGATACGCAGTATTTT
TRBV19	TRBJ2-7	NA	NA	CASSLGWSSYEQYF	TGTGCCAGTAGCCTGGGGTGGAGCTCCTACGAGCAGTACTTC
TRBV2	TRBJ2-7	NA	NA	CASSAVRGYEQYF	TGTGCCAGCAGTGCGGTCAGGGGATACGAGCAGTACTTC
TRBV7-2	TRBJ1-1	NA	NA	CASSLYIVGTEAFF	TGTGCCAGCAGCTTATACATAGTGGGCACTGAAGCTTTCTTT
TRBV7-4	TRBJ1-2	NA	NA	CASSLEGGYGYTF	TGTGCCAGCAGCTTAGAAGGGGGATATGGCTACACCTTC
TRBV4-1	TRBJ2-1	TRBD2	NA	CASSTSGSPEQFF	TGCGCCAGCAGCACCAGCGGGAGTCCTGAGCAGTTCTTC
TRBV11-2	TRBJ2-3	NA	NA	CASSLRDTQYF	TGTGCCAGCAGCCTAAGGGATACGCAGTATTTT
TRBV5-1	TRBJ1-1	NA	NA	CASSSTGTTSLAEAFF	TGCGCCAGCAGCTCCACCGGGACAACGTCCCTCGCTGAAGCTTTCTTT
TRBV19	TRBJ1-3	NA	NA	CASSIGRLTYF	TGTGCCAGTAGTATAGGACGCCTTACATATTTT
TRBV13	TRBJ2-7	NA	once	CASSYSTLFGTYEQYF	TGTGCCAGCAGCTACTCGACCCTATTCGGTACCTACGAGCAGTACTTC
TRBV4-1	TRBJ1-1	NA	few	CASSRPGTAGAFF	TGCGCCAGCAGCCGACCTGGGACGGCTGGCGCTTTCTTT
TRBV5-1	TRBJ1-1	NA	once	CASSAPTEGNTEAFF	TGCGCCAGCAGCGCCCCGACAGAAGGGAACACTGAAGCTTTCTTT
TRBV7-8	TRBJ1-2	TRBD1	NA	CASSLGTGGGDYGYTF	TGTGCCAGCAGCTTAGGGACAGGCGGGGGGGACTATGGCTACACCTTC
TRBV19	TRBJ2-5	TRBD1	once	CASSSSGTGKQETQYF	TGTGCCAGTAGCTCCTCCGGGACAGGGAAACAAGAGACCCAGTACTTC
TRBV19	TRBJ1-5	TRBD1	few	CASTSTGGMGNQPQHF	TGTGCCAGTACCTCGACAGGGGGCATGGGCAATCAGCCCCAGCATTTT
TRBV30	TRBJ1-6	NA	NA	CAWSVRSGQGAGNSPLHF	NA
TRBV18	TRBJ1-1	NA	NA	CASSSYHLNTEAFF	TGTGCCAGCTCATCCTACCATTTGAACACTGAAGCTTTCTTT
TRBV10-3	TRBJ1-1	TRBD1	NA	CAISLQGVDTEAFF	TGTGCCATCAGTTTACAGGGGGTGGACACTGAAGCTTTCTTT
TRBV5-1	TRBJ2-3	NA	NA	CASSLGEHTDTQYF	TGCGCCAGCAGCTTGGGGGAGCACACAGATACGCAGTATTTT
TRBV27	TRBJ2-1	NA	few	CASSRTRYSYNEQFF	TGTGCCAGCAGCCGTACTAGATATTCCTACAATGAGCAGTTCTTC
TRBV5-4	TRBJ2-3	TRBD2	once	CASSLRTSGGTDTQYF	TGTGCCAGCAGCTTGCGGACTAGCGGGGGTACAGATACGCAGTATTTT
TRBV4-1	TRBJ1-6	NA	NA	CASSQVGSASYNSPLHF	TGCGCCAGCAGCCAAGTTGGTTCAGCGTCCTATAATTCACCCCTCCACTTT
TRBV28	TRBJ2-7	TRBD1	NA	CASTTRQGYEQYF	TGTGCCAGCACCACACGACAGGGTTACGAGCAGTACTTC
TRBV5-8	TRBJ1-4	NA	NA	CASIPFFTGPNEKLFF	TGTGCCAGCATCCCATTTTTCACGGGACCTAATGAAAAACTGTTTTTT
TRBV28	TRBJ2-3	NA	NA	CASSLVADTQYF	TGTGCCAGCAGTTTAGTAGCAGATACGCAGTATTTT